The 27 T cell receptor beta chains presented below share a single source sample, sequenced in a study of blood T cell repertoires in COVID-19. Here immunoSEQ multiplex PCR was the method, and the copy in TCRdb shows in-frame clones only, minus some. The sample has some 160,000 clones, 70% to 90% seen once. What was sequenced was PBMCs or T cells enriched from blood (not recorded which). These receptors all stem from a woman in her thirties or forties who had recovered from COVID-19.

This clone occurred once. This chain links TRBV3-1 (or the pseudogene TRBV3-2) with TRBJ2-1, with D perhaps matching TRBD2 (5 bases). The CDR3 is 12 amino acids. V was pared by 1 base and J by 8 bases, with 6 bases between. In germline, CDR1 is LGHDT, CDR2 YNNKEL (reference sequence). CDR3 residues: CASSQGSDEQFF. The CDR3 DNA reads TGTGCCAGCAGCCAAGGTAGCGATGAGCAGTTCTTC.

A remark on this clone: This sample also contains other DNA sequences that code for the same CDR3. The chain uses TRBV4-1 and TRBJ2-7; 9 bases agree with TRBD1. Germline lookup yields CDR1 MGHRA and CDR2 YSYEKL. This CDR3 spans 15 amino acids. The V and J ends lost 3 bases and 0 bases, in that order; junction bases with no gene match: 3. The CDR3, as DNA: TGCGCCAGCAGCCAGGGACAGGGTTCCTCCTACGAGCAGTACTTC. Translation gives CASSQGQGSSYEQYF.

This chain uses TRBV4-1 with TRBJ1-1; D remains unclear. V was shortened by 3 bases and J by 9 bases, with 14 bases between the two germline ends. The CDR3 has 13 amino acids. The germline V gene has CDR1 MGHRA and CDR2 YSYEKL. The CDR3 loop reads CASSHEEGSKAFF. As DNA, the CDR3 is TGCGCCAGCAGCCACGAGGAGGGCAGTAAAGCTTTCTTT.

This clone showed up just a few times. The V gene is TRBV7-8, the J gene TRBJ2-7; D is perhaps TRBD2 (6 bases). V lost 5 bases and J lost 8, with 16 bases in between. CDR1 and CDR2 (germline): SGHVS, FQNEAQ. This CDR3 has 13 amino acids. The CDR3 sequence is CASSIPGTRQQYF. CDR3 coding DNA: TGTGCCAGCAGCATTCCTGGGACTCGTCAGCAGTACTTC.

The V gene is TRBV3-1 (or the pseudogene TRBV3-2), the J gene TRBJ1-1; D remains unclear. V was clipped by 3 bases and J by 7 bases, with 15 bases between them. CDR1 LGHDT and CDR2 YNNKEL come from the germline V gene (reference sequence). This CDR3 region has 14 residues. CDR3 sequence: CASSHINTESEAFF. CDR3 bases: TGTGCCAGCAGCCATATTAATACAGAGAGTGAAGCTTTCTTT.

The genes are TRBV27 and TRBJ1-6; maybe TRBD1 (5 bases). The CDR3 is 19 residues long. The germline V and J ends were trimmed by 3 bases and 0 bases, with 18 bases remaining between them. CDR1 is MNHEY and CDR2 is SMNVEV in the germline V gene (reference sequence). The CDR3 here is CASSLAGTSPSSYNSPLHF. The CDR3 nucleotides read TGTGCCAGCAGTTTGGCCGGGACTTCCCCTAGCTCCTATAATTCACCCCTCCACTTT.

V gene TRBV5-1 combines with J gene TRBJ2-7; TRBD2 matches at 9 bases. J was trimmed by 8 bases and V by 8 bases; bases with no gene match: 5. The CDR3 covers 11 residues. Germline V CDR1 and CDR2: SGHRS, YFSETQ. CDR3 bases: TGCGCCAGTAGTAGCGGGGGCAAGCAGTACTTC. This codes for CASSSGGKQYF.

This sequence joins TRBV5-1 and TRBJ2-3; 11 positions match TRBD2. Germline CDR1 and CDR2: SGHRS and YFSETQ. CDR3 length equals 16 residues. Losses at the gene ends were 4 bases for V and 0 bases for J; bases not matched to a gene: 4. CDR3 DNA sequence: TGCGCCAGCAGCCTCCGGACTAGCGGGAGCACAGATACGCAGTATTTT. This encodes CASSLRTSGSTDTQYF.

The chain links TRBV2 to TRBJ1-1, with D maybe TRBD1 (5 bases). CDR1 and CDR2 from the germline V gene are SNHLY and FYNNEI. Trimming pared 7 bases from V and 0 bases from J, leaving 15 bases between. This CDR3 spans 15 amino acids. The CDR3 loop is CASTGHPSLNTEAFF. DNA for the CDR3: TGTGCCAGCACCGGACACCCTTCTTTGAACACTGAAGCTTTCTTT.

The chain carries TRBV11-1 and TRBJ1-2; 7 bases line up with TRBD1. Trimming removed 0 bases from V and 9 bases from J; junction bases left unmatched: 4. The V gene's germline CDR1 is SGHAT and CDR2 FQDESV (reference sequence). This CDR3 has 13 residues. The CDR3, as DNA: TGTGCCAGCAGCTTAGCCACAGGGGATCGCTACACCTTC. The encoded protein is CASSLATGDRYTF. Full variable domain (outside the CDR3, taken from reference TRBV11-1 and TRBJ1-2): EAEVAQSPRYKITEKSQAVAFWCDPISGHATLYWYRQILGQGPELLVQFQDESVVDDSQLPKDRFSAERLKGVDSTLKIQPAELGDSAMYLCASSLATGDRYTFGSGTRLTVV.

V gene TRBV27 combines with J gene TRBJ2-5; D is ambiguous. The CDR3 runs to 17 residues. V was clipped by 3 bases and J by 1 base, with 18 bases between them. Germline CDR1 is MNHEY and CDR2 is SMNVEV (reference sequence). The CDR3 region has the DNA TGTGCCAGCAGTTTCCCTATCTCCAGGAACCCCCAAGAGACCCAGTACTTC. This sequence encodes CASSFPISRNPQETQYF.

The chain has TRBV10-3 and TRBJ2-1; D is possibly TRBD1 (6 bases). The CDR3 covers 17 residues. Germline-derived CDR1 and CDR2 are ENHRY and SYGVKD. Between the trimmed V and J ends, which lost 2 bases and 5 bases, there was a span of 19 bases. The CDR3 loop reads CAISEQKGVNIDNEQFF. In nucleotides, the CDR3 is TGTGCCATCAGTGAGCAGAAGGGGGTGAACATCGACAATGAGCAGTTCTTC.

The J gene is TRBJ2-1, the V gene TRBV27; 7 bases match TRBD1. The V gene end was trimmed by 5 bases and the J gene end by 2 bases; junction bases not matched to a gene: 9. CDR3 size: 16 residues. The germline V gene has CDR1 MNHEY and CDR2 SMNVEV (reference sequence). CDR3 DNA: TGTGCCAGCAGTCCCCCCCGGGACAGTGCCTACAATGAGCAGTTCTTC. Encoded protein: CASSPPRDSAYNEQFF.

The chain combines TRBV19 with TRBJ2-3, with 10 bases fitting TRBD2. J gave up 0 bases and V 7 bases, and 10 bases lay outside the gene matches. From germline, CDR1 is LNHDA and CDR2 SQIVND (reference sequence). This CDR3 is built from 17 residues. The CDR3 nucleotides are TGTGCCAGTAAGGAGGATAGCGGGGGGCCTAGCACAGATACGCAGTATTTT. It specifies CASKEDSGGPSTDTQYF.

CDR3 DNA sequence: TGTGCCAGCAGCCAAGACCGTCCTCAGCGGGGCTACACCTTC. Amino acid sequence: CASSQDRPQRGYTF. J is TRBJ1-2 and V is TRBV4-2, with D unclear. The V gene's germline CDR1 is LGHNA and CDR2 YNFKEQ. V dropped 0 bases and J dropped 8 bases, with 13 bases sitting between them. The CDR3 length is 14 residues.

This clone was picked up a small number of times. V and J are TRBV4-2 and TRBJ2-2; maybe TRBD2 (5 bases). The V gene's germline CDR1 is LGHNA and CDR2 YNFKEQ. V lost 5 bases to trimming and J lost 7 bases, with 17 bases between them. The CDR3 loop spans 15 amino acids. DNA for the CDR3: TGTGCCAGCAGCGTGAGATCGGGATTGGGCGGGGAGCTGTTTTTT. It encodes CASSVRSGLGGELFF.

This chain joins TRBV14 and TRBJ2-7; possible D gene TRBD1, 6 bases. Germline values: CDR1 SGHDN, CDR2 FVKESK. V gave up 3 bases and J gave up 3 bases, with 15 bases separating them. The CDR3 has 15 amino acids. Written as DNA, the CDR3 is TGTGCCAGCAGCCAGGGACAAACCTCCAGCTACGAGCAGTACTTC. This gives the protein CASSQGQTSSYEQYF.

This rearrangement joins TRBV3-1 (or the pseudogene TRBV3-2) to TRBJ1-2; D gene ambiguous. With 2 bases removed from V and 3 bases from J, the gap between germline ends came to 7 bases. Per the germline V gene, CDR1 is LGHDT and CDR2 is YNNKEL (reference sequence). The CDR3 sequence is 13 residues long. The DNA for the CDR3 is TGTGCCAGCAGCCAACTATCCGACTATGGCTACACCTTC. This sequence encodes CASSQLSDYGYTF.

In this sample, this clone is medium-sized. J is TRBJ2-3 and V is TRBV6-4, with D hard to call. This CDR3 comprises 14 residues. CDR1 is MRHNA and CDR2 is SNTAGT in the germline V gene. Trimming removed 2 bases from V and 1 base from J, with 7 bases in between. The CDR3 coding sequence is TGTGCCAGCAGTGACAGAGGTGGCACAGATACGCAGTATTTT. The encoded protein is CASSDRGGTDTQYF.

The rearrangement links TRBV5-1 to TRBJ2-1; 7 nucleotides agree with TRBD2. The CDR3 extends over 15 amino acids. Losses at the gene ends were 0 bases for V and 5 bases for J; bases not matched to a gene: 5. Per the germline V gene, CDR1 is SGHRS and CDR2 is YFSETQ. The DNA of the CDR3 is TGCGCCAGCAGCTTGGACGGGGGGAAGAACAATGAGCAGTTCTTC. Its protein product is CASSLDGGKNNEQFF.

The CDR3 loop reads CASSLATAGGYEQYF. DNA of the CDR3: TGCGCCAGCAGCTTGGCCACAGCGGGAGGTTACGAGCAGTACTTC. The chain is built from TRBV5-1 and TRBJ2-7; TRBD2 matches at 9 bases. The CDR3 contains 15 residues. Germline V gene data show CDR1 as SGHRS and CDR2 as YFSETQ. V dropped 0 bases and J dropped 4; count of bases not matched to a gene: 5. The full variable domain, in which reference TRBV5-1 and TRBJ2-7 provide the parts outside the CDR3, is KAGVTQTPRYLIKTRGQQVTLSCSPISGHRSVSWYQQTPGQGLQFLFEYFSETQRNKGNFPGRFSGRQFSNSRSEMNVSTLELGDSALYLCASSLATAGGYEQYFGPGTRLTVT.

The chain employs TRBV5-6 and TRBJ1-1; tentatively, D is TRBD1 (5 bases). The ends were cut back, 4 bases at V and 0 bases at J, with 10 bases in the middle. Germline assignment: CDR1 SGHDT and CDR2 YYEEEE. There are 14 residues in the CDR3. CDR3 DNA sequence: TGTGCCAGCAGCCTCGAGACAGTGAACACTGAAGCTTTCTTT. Protein product: CASSLETVNTEAFF.

The genes are TRBV11-2 and TRBJ2-5; no firm D call. From germline, CDR1 is SGHAT and CDR2 FQNNGV. This CDR3 has 12 amino acids. The V and J ends lost 5 bases and 3 bases respectively, with 7 bases between them. CDR3 sequence reads: CASSHGEETQYF. CDR3 in DNA: TGTGCCAGCAGCCACGGAGAAGAGACCCAGTACTTC.

Note on this clone: A junction end diverges from the germline sequence, so it may reflect a read error. The chain joins TRBV7-7 to TRBJ1-4; 10 bases fit TRBD1. Per germline, CDR1 SSHAT and CDR2 FNYEAQ (reference sequence). The CDR3 sequence is 14 residues long. CDR3 amino acids: CASSLGTGAEKLFF. The CDR3 bases are TGTGCTAGCAGCTTGGGGACAGGGGCTGAAAAACTGTTTTTT. The whole variable domain, filled in from reference TRBV7-7 and TRBJ1-4, reads GAGVSQSPRYKVTKRGQDVTLRCDPISSHATLYWYQQALGQGPEFLTYFNYEAQPDKSGLPSDRFSAERPEGSISTLTIQRTEQRDSAMYRCASSLGTGAEKLFFGSGTQLSVL.

In its sample, this clone was seen a few times. The chain links TRBV23-1 to TRBJ1-1, with TRBD1 identical over 8 bases. TRBV23-1 is known as an ORF, though its function is uncertain. With V trimmed by 8 bases and J by 5 bases, 10 bases remained unmatched. This CDR3 is 14 amino acids long. In nucleotides, the CDR3 is TGCGCCAGCCCAAAATCGGACAGGGTAACTGAAGCTTTCTTT. Encoded protein: CASPKSDRVTEAFF.

This clone was found once. The chain has TRBV7-9 and TRBJ2-2; D not resolved. The V end was cut by 10 bases, the J end by 5 bases, with 11 bases between. The length of the CDR3 is 12 residues. In germline, CDR1 is SEHNR, CDR2 FQNEAQ (reference sequence). Written as DNA, the CDR3 is TGTGCCACCGTCCCGGGTACCGGGGAGCTGTTTTTT. It translates to CATVPGTGELFF. The whole variable domain, remainder taken from reference TRBV7-9 and TRBJ2-2, is DTGVSQNPRHKITKRGQNVTFRCDPISEHNRLYWYRQTLGQGPEFLTYFQNEAQLEKSRLLSDRFSAERPKGSFSTLEIQRTEQGDSAMYLCATVPGTGELFFGEGSRLTVL.

The V call is TRBV6-5, the J call TRBJ1-5; 10 bases agree with TRBD1. Germline V gene sequence: CDR1 MNHEY, CDR2 SVGAGI. The trim removed 8 bases at V and 5 bases at J, leaving 6 bases unmatched. The CDR3 consists of 14 residues. Written as DNA, the CDR3 is TGTGCCAGCCTGGACAGGGGGTACGATCAGCCCCAGCATTTT. Protein: CASLDRGYDQPQHF.